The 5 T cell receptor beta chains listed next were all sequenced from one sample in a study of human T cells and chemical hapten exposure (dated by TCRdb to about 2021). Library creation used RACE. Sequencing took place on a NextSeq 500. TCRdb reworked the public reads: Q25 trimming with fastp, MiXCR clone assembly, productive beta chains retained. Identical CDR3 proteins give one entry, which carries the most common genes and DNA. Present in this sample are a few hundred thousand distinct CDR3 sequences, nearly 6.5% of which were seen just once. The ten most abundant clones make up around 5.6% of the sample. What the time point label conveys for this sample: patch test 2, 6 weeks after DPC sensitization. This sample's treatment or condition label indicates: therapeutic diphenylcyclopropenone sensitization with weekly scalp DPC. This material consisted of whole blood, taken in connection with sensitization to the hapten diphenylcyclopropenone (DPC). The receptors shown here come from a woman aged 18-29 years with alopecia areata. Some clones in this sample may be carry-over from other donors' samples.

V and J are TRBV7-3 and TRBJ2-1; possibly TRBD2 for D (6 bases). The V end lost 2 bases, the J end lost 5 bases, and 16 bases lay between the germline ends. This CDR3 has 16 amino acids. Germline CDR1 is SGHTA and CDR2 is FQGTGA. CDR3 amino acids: CASSLWLAGIDNEQFF. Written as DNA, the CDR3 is TGTGCCAGCAGCTTATGGCTCGCGGGGATCGACAATGAGCAGTTCTTC.

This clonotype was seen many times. Here the CDR3 reads CASMVVGTDTQYF. DNA of the CDR3: TGTGCCAGTATGGTAGTTGGCACAGATACGCAGTATTTT. The gene calls are TRBV19 and TRBJ2-3; D remains ambiguous. The CDR3 covers 13 residues. V shed 7 bases and J shed 1 base, with 9 bases lying between them. CDR1 is LNHDA, CDR2 SQIVND, per germline (reference sequence).

This CDR3 is CRGDLRTGFTYEQYF. CDR3 bases: TGCAGGGGAGACTTAAGGACAGGGTTCACCTACGAGCAGTACTTC. This chain uses TRBV20-1 with TRBJ2-7, with 8 positions matching TRBD1. Germline V gives CDR1 DFQATT, CDR2 SNEGSKA (reference sequence). The CDR3 length is 15 residues.

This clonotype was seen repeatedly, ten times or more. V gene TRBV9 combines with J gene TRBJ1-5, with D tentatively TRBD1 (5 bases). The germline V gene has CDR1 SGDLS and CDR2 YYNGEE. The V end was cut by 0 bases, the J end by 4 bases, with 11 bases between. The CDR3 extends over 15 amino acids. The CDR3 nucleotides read TGTGCCAGCAGCGTAGGATGGGGGGTTAATCAGCCCCAGCATTTT. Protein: CASSVGWGVNQPQHF.

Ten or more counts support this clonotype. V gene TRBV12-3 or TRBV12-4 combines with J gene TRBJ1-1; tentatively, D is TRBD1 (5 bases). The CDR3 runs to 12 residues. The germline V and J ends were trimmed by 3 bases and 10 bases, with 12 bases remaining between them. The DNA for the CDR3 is TGTGCCAGCAGTTTGAGCCAGGGCGTAGCTTTCTTT. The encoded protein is CASSLSQGVAFF.